Included here is one T cell receptor beta chain sequence, with context. What it recognizes is unknown. The table came from immunoSEQ multiplex PCR; TCRdb's copy has only in-frame clones and leaves some out. The sample has 70,000 to 80,000 clones; 94% are singletons. V gave up 4 bases and J gave up 8 bases; unmatched junction bases: 9. Germline V lookup: CDR1 SGDLS, CDR2 YYNGEE. The CDR3 loop spans 14 amino acids. This specimen belongs to a study of cytomegalovirus exposure and HLA in healthy donors. Whole-study findings and limits: The investigators catalogued 150 to 200 TCR beta chains as cytomegalovirus-associated. The TCR clusters that emerged in the first cohort tended, a later analysis found, to co-occur in the roughly 120 validation repertoires. Rare sequences made up most TCRs, while some public TCRs were found in many donors.

Separate from the roughly 710-subject first cohort, the approximately 120-subject validation cohort was the one that the donors belonged to. Sequenced: PBMCs. The receptor was derived from a woman between 18 and 29 years old in good health and CMV-seropositive. The gene calls are TRBV9 and TRBJ1-1, with 9 bases that match TRBD1. The CDR3 DNA reads TGTGCCAGCAGCATCCAGACAGGGGGAGGGGAAGCTTTCTTT. Translated, it gives CASSIQTGGGEAFF. Supplemented by reference TRBV9 and TRBJ1-1, the full variable domain reads DSGVTQTPKHLITATGQRVTLRCSPRSGDLSVYWYQQSLDQGLQFLIQYYNGEERAKGNILERFSAQQFPDLHSELNLSSLELGDSALYFCASSIQTGGGEAFFGQGTRLTVV.